This paragraph covers one T cell receptor beta chain sequence. V shed 6 bases and J shed 0 bases, with 14 bases lying between them. Germline assignment: CDR1 MGHRA and CDR2 YSYEKL. CDR3 length: 15 amino acids. TCRdb keeps only in-frame clones here, not all; method: immunoSEQ multiplex PCR. There are tens of thousands of clones in the sample; 86% occur only once, and 29% lies in the top ten. The source of the sample is a study of OX40 agonist ivuxolimab in advanced cancers. The J gene is TRBJ1-1, the V gene TRBV4-1; no clear D. Source: CD4+ or CD8+ T cells sorted from blood, taken in a trial of the OX40 agonist ivuxolimab. The source of this sequence is an adult with an advanced solid tumor such as melanoma, head and neck, liver or kidney cancer. The CDR3 nucleotides read TGCGCCAGCAGTGCCAATCGACTGATGAACACTGAAGCTTTCTTT. Amino acid sequence: CASSANRLMNTEAFF.